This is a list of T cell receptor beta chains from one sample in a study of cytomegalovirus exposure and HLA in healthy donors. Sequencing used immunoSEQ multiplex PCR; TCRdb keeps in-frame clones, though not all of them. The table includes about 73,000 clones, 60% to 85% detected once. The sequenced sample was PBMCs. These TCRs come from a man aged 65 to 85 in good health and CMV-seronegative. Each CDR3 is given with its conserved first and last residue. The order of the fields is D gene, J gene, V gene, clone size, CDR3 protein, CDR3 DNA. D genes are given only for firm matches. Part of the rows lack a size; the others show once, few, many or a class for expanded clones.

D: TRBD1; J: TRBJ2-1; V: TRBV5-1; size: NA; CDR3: CASSSGGSSYNEQFF; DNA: TGCGCCAGCAGCTCAGGGGGCAGCTCCTACAATGAGCAGTTCTTC
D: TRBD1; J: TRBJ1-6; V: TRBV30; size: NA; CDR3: CAWSATRQGRSPLHF; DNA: TGTGCCTGGAGCGCCACCCGACAGGGAAGGTCACCCCTCCACTTT
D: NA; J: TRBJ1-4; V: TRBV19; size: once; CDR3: CASSNSAVISEKLFF; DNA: TGTGCCAGTAGTAACTCAGCGGTGATCTCTGAAAAACTGTTTTTT
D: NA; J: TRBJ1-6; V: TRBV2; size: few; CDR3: CACTRETGSPLHF; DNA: TGTGCCTGCACCAGGGAAACAGGTTCACCCCTCCACTTT
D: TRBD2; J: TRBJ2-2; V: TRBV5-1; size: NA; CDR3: CASSLLPGLAGAGELFF; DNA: TGCGCCAGCAGCCTGCTTCCGGGACTAGCGGGAGCCGGGGAGCTGTTTTTT
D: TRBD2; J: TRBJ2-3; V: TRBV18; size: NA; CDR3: CASSASGSEVTDTQYF; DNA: TGTGCCAGCTCAGCTAGCGGGAGTGAGGTCACAGATACGCAGTATTTT
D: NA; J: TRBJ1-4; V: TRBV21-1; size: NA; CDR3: CASSVQGANEKLFF; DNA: TGTGCCAGCAGCGTACAGGGTGCTAATGAAAAACTGTTTTTT
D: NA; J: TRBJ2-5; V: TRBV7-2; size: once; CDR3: CASSSTRGEETQYF; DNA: TGTGCCAGCAGCTCGACCAGGGGGGAGGAGACCCAGTACTTC
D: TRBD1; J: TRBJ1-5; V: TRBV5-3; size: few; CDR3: CARSVDRGESQPQHF; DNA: TGTGCCAGAAGCGTCGACAGGGGAGAAAGTCAGCCCCAGCATTTT
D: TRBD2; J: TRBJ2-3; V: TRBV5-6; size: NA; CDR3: CASSLRLAGSTDTQYF; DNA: TGTGCCAGCAGCTTGCGTCTAGCGGGTAGCACAGATACGCAGTATTTT
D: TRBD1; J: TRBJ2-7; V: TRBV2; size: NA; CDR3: CASRTTGPYEQYF; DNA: TGTGCCAGCAGAACGACAGGGCCCTACGAGCAGTACTTC
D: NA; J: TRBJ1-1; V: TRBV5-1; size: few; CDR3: CASSTGQTHTEAFF; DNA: TGCGCCAGCAGCACTGGACAGACCCACACTGAAGCTTTCTTT
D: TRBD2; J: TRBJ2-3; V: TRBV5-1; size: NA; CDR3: CASRAASGSLDTQYF; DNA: TGCGCCAGCAGGGCGGCTAGCGGGAGTTTGGATACGCAGTATTTT
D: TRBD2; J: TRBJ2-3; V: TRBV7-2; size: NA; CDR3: CASSLELAGGGDTQYF; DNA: TGTGCCAGCAGCTTAGAGCTAGCGGGTGGGGGAGATACGCAGTATTTT
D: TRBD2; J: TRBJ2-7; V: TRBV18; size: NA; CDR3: CASSLEAGAAREQYF; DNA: TGTGCCAGCTCACTGGAAGCGGGAGCCGCGCGGGAGCAGTACTTC
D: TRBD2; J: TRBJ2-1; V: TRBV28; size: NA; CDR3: CAWGGGTGYNEQFF; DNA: TGTGCCTGGGGGGGTGGGACGGGCTACAATGAGCAGTTCTTC
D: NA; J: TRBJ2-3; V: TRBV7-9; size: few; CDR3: CASSLGLDTQYF; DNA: TGTGCCAGCAGCTTAGGACTCGATACGCAGTATTTT
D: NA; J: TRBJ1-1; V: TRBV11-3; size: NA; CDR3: CASSLGTSEAFF; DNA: TGTGCCAGCAGCCTTGGGACATCCGAAGCTTTCTTT
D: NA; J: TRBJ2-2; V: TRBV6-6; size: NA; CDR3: CASTARDSSRLFF; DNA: TGTGCCAGCACCGCCCGGGACTCAAGTCGGCTGTTTTTT
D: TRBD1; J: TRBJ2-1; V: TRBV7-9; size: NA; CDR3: CASSLSRDRGSVQFF; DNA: TGTGCCAGCAGCTTGTCCCGGGACAGGGGTTCTGTCCAGTTCTTC
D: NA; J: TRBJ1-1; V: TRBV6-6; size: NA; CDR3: CASRVYIAEAFF; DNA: TGTGCCAGCAGGGTTTACATCGCCGAAGCTTTCTTT
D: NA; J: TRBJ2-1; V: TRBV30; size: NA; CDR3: CAWSVRSGREQFF; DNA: TGTGCCTGGAGTGTACGTTCAGGCCGTGAGCAGTTCTTC
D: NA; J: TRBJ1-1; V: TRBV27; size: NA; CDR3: CASRRWGDTEAFF; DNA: TGTGCCAGCAGGCGGTGGGGGGACACTGAAGCTTTCTTT
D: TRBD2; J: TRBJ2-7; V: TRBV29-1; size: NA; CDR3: CSVVVAGGSYEQYF; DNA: TGTAGCGTTGTTGTGGCGGGAGGGTCCTACGAGCAGTACTTC
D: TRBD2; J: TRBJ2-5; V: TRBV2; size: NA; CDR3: CASSFFGLAQETQYF; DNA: TGTGCCAGCAGTTTTTTTGGACTAGCCCAAGAGACCCAGTACTTC
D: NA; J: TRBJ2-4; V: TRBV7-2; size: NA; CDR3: CASSLAAARTANGLGNIQYF; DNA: TGTGCCAGCAGCTTAGCCGCGGCCCGGACAGCGAACGGCCTGGGAAACATTCAGTACTTC
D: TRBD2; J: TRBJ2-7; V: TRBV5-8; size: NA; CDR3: CASSLALAPGLAGRSYEQYF; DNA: TGTGCCAGCAGCTTGGCCCTTGCCCCCGGACTAGCGGGAAGGAGCTACGAGCAGTACTTC
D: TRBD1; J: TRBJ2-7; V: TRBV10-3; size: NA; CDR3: CAINEDRAAYEQYF; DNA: TGTGCCATCAACGAAGACAGGGCTGCCTACGAGCAGTACTTC
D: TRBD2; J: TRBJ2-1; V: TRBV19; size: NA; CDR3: CASSIAFGTRDNEQFF; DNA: TGTGCCAGTAGTATAGCTTTCGGGACTAGGGACAATGAGCAGTTCTTC
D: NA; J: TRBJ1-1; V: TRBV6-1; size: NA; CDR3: CASSEDGLLNTEAFF; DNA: TGTGCCAGCAGTGAGGACGGACTACTGAACACTGAAGCTTTCTTT
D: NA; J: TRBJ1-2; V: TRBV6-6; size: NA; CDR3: CASSYRSGTFYGYTF; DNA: TGTGCCAGCAGTTACCGGTCAGGTACCTTCTATGGCTACACCTTC
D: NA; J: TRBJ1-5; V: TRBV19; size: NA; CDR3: CASSMRGSSNQPQHF; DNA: TGTGCCAGTAGTATGAGGGGGTCGAGCAATCAGCCCCAGCATTTT
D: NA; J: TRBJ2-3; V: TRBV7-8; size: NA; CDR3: CASSISNRFGTDTQYF; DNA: TGTGCCAGCAGCATTTCCAACAGGTTCGGCACAGATACGCAGTATTTT
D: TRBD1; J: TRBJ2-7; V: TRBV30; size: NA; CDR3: CAHGQGVSYEQYF; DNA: TGTGCTCATGGGCAGGGGGTCTCCTACGAGCAGTACTTC
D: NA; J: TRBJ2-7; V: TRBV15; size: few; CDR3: CATSRPLGAFSEQYF; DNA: TGTGCCACCAGTAGACCCCTAGGGGCATTTTCCGAGCAGTACTTC
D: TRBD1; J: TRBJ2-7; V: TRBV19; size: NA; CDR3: CASSPRTGWSYEQYF; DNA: TGTGCCAGTAGTCCTCGGACAGGGTGGTCCTACGAGCAGTACTTC
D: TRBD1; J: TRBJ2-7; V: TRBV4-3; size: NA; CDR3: CASSQGTGQPYEQYF; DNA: TGCGCCAGCAGCCAAGGGACAGGGCAGCCCTACGAGCAGTACTTC
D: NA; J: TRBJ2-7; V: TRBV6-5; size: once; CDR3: CASSYSSRGAPYEQYF; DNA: TGTGCCAGCAGTTACTCGAGTCGGGGGGCCCCCTACGAGCAGTACTTC
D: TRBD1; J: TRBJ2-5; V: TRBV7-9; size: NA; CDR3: CASSLVAGGETQYF; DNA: TGTGCCAGCAGCTTAGTAGCAGGGGGAGAGACCCAGTACTTC
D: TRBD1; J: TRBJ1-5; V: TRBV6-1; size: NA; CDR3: CASSADRGSNQPQHF; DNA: TGTGCCAGCAGTGCCGACAGGGGAAGCAATCAGCCCCAGCATTTT
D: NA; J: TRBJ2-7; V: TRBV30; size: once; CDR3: CAWSADREQYF; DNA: TGTGCCTGGAGTGCAGACAGGGAGCAGTACTTC
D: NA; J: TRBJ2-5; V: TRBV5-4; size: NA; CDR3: CGAGPNEAQYF; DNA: TGTGGGGCGGGCCCGAATGAAGCCCAGTACTTC
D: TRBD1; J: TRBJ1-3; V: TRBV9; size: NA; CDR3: CASSATGGAPGNTIYF; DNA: TGTGCCAGCAGCGCCACAGGGGGCGCCCCTGGAAACACCATATATTTT
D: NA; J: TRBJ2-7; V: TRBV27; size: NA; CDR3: CASSPTGISSYEQYF; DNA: TGTGCCAGCAGTCCAACAGGAATATCCTCCTACGAGCAGTACTTC
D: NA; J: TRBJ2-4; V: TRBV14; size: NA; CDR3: CASSKNGGTGVLKNIQYF; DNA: TGTGCCAGCAGCAAAAACGGGGGGACAGGAGTCCTAAAAAACATTCAGTACTTC
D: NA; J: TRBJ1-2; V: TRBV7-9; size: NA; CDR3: CSSSLSEDRLYGYTF; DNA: TGTTCCAGCAGCTTATCTGAAGACAGGCTCTATGGCTACACCTTC
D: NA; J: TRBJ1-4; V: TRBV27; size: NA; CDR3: CASSFGGVNEKLFF; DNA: TGTGCCAGCTCTTTTGGCGGTGTTAATGAAAAACTGTTTTTT
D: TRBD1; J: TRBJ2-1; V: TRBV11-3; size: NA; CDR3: CASSPGTAPSYNEQFF; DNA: TGTGCCAGCAGCCCCGGGACAGCCCCCTCCTACAATGAGCAGTTCTTC
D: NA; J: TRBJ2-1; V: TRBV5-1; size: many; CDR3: CASSLAPAEYNEQFF; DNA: TGCGCCAGCAGCTTGGCCCCGGCGGAATACAATGAGCAGTTCTTC
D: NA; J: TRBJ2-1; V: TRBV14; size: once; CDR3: CASSQDYGQIYNEQFF; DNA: TGTGCCAGCAGCCAAGATTACGGACAGATTTACAATGAGCAGTTCTTC
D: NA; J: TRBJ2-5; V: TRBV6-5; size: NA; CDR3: CASSRTTGQETQYF; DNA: TGTGCCAGCAGCCGAACGACAGGCCAAGAGACCCAGTACTTC
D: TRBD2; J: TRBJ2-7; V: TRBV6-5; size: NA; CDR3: CASSPPRAGADEQYF; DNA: TGTGCCAGCAGTCCTCCCCGAGCGGGAGCCGACGAGCAGTACTTC
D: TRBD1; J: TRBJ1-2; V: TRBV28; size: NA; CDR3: CASSSGQGLYGYTF; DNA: TGTGCCAGCAGTTCCGGACAGGGGCTCTATGGCTACACCTTC
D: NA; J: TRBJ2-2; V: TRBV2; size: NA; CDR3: CASSVNAIGQTGELFF; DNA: TGTGCCAGCAGTGTAAATGCGATCGGACAGACCGGGGAGCTGTTTTTT